The 10 T cell receptor beta chains below all came from one sample that was sequenced in a study of molecular identifiers for immune sequencing clone quantification. TCRdb reprocessed the PCR reads via MiXCR and lists one record per CDR3 protein. There are 20,000 to 25,000 distinct CDR3 sequences in the sample; more than 15% occur only once, and more than 0.75% lies in the top ten. The specimen was naive CD8+ T cells from blood, with Jurkat cell RNA spiked in. Subset described: FACS-sorted CD8+CD4-CCR7+CD45RA+ naive T cells. These receptors came from a human donor in good health. Some libraries in this study had Jurkat cell RNA spiked in.

In its sample, this clonotype ranks as medium-sized (0.01 to 0.1%). The V and J genes are TRBV7-6 and TRBJ2-3; 7 nucleotides line up with TRBD2. The CDR3 spans 15 residues. CDR1 and CDR2 (germline): SGHVS, FNYEAQ. Losses at the gene ends were 2 bases for V and 1 base for J; bases not matched to a gene: 3. The CDR3 nucleotides are TGTGCCAGCAGCTTATTGGCGGGGGGCACAGATACGCAGTATTTT. Translating gives CASSLLAGGTDTQYF.

The table lists this clonotype with a count of one. The chain has TRBV5-6 and TRBJ2-7; D unresolved. Trimming removed 2 bases at V and 5 bases at J, with 8 bases between. The CDR3 spans 12 residues. Looked up from germline, CDR1 is SGHDT and CDR2 is YYEEEE. CDR3 sequence: CASSFLVDEQYF. Here the CDR3 DNA reads TGTGCCAGCAGCTTCCTGGTGGACGAGCAGTACTTC.

This clonotype showed up many times. The chain is built from TRBV30 and TRBJ2-7; D call uncertain. This CDR3 region has 12 residues. Germline-derived CDR1 and CDR2 are GTSNPN and SVGIG (reference sequence). V gave up 2 bases and J gave up 2 bases, with 7 bases separating them. DNA of the CDR3: TGTGCCTGGAGTCACGGCCCCTACGAGCAGTACTTC. It is translated as CAWSHGPYEQYF. The full variable domain, in which reference TRBV30 and TRBJ2-7 provide the parts outside the CDR3, is SQTIHQWPATLVQPVGSPLSLECTVEGTSNPNLYWYRQAAGRGLQLLFYSVGIGQISSEVPQNLSASRPQDRQFILSSKKLLLSDSGFYLCAWSHGPYEQYFGPGTRLTVT.

In its sample, this clonotype was seen many times. V usage is TRBV20-1 and J usage is TRBJ1-3; no clear D gene. Germline loops: CDR1 DFQATT, CDR2 SNEGSKA (reference sequence). Trimming removed 7 bases from V and 4 bases from J, with 8 bases in between. CDR3 length: 11 residues. The CDR3 region is CSGLDGNTIYF. The CDR3 region has the DNA TGCAGTGGCTTGGACGGAAACACCATATATTTT.

This clonotype was seen ten or more times. This chain uses TRBV20-1 with TRBJ2-7; the match to TRBD1 covers 12 bases. V gave up 4 bases and J gave up 0 bases; unmatched junction bases: 10. Germline-derived CDR1 and CDR2 are DFQATT and SNEGSKA (reference sequence). The CDR3 is made up of 17 amino acids. CDR3 nucleotide sequence: TGCAGTGCTACGGGACAGGGGGCCGGGTTCAGCTCCTACGAGCAGTACTTC. It translates to CSATGQGAGFSSYEQYF.

This clonotype qualifies as medium-sized (0.01 to 0.1%). The chain employs TRBV7-2 and TRBJ2-3, with 8 bases fitting TRBD2. The CDR3 has 15 residues. The trim removed 8 bases at V and 6 bases at J, leaving 13 bases unmatched. Germline lookup yields CDR1 SGHTA and CDR2 FQGNSA. CDR3 region: CASENIREGLDTQYF. The CDR3 region has the DNA TGTGCCAGCGAGAATATACGGGAGGGCCTCGATACGCAGTATTTT.

This clonotype was detected only once. This chain connects TRBV7-9 to TRBJ2-7; 9 bases are a match to TRBD2. CDR1 and CDR2 from the germline V gene are SEHNR and FQNEAQ (reference sequence). The CDR3 spans 14 residues. V trimming: 1 base; J trimming: 3 bases; junction bases outside the gene matches: 1. CDR3 bases: TGTGCCAGCAGCTTAGATAGCGGGGGCTACGAGCAGTACTTC. Encoded protein: CASSLDSGGYEQYF.

This clonotype was observed many times. The genes are TRBV6-5 and TRBJ2-2, with D perhaps TRBD2 (5 bases). Trimming shortened V by 6 bases and J by 4 bases, and 15 bases separated the two germline ends. This CDR3 has 15 amino acids. CDR1 is MNHEY and CDR2 is SVGAGI in the germline V gene. CDR3 amino acids: CASSGSVAFTGELFF. CDR3 DNA sequence: TGTGCCAGCAGCGGTTCGGTAGCGTTCACCGGGGAGCTGTTTTTT.

This clonotype was picked up many times. This sequence joins TRBV7-2 and TRBJ2-2; either TRBD1 or TRBD2 may fit D (5 bases each). V was cut by 2 bases and J by 5 bases, with 9 bases left in between. CDR1 and CDR2 from the germline V gene are SGHTA and FQGNSA. This CDR3 has 14 residues. CDR3 in DNA: TGTGCCAGCAGCTTACTGGGGGTTACCGGGGAGCTGTTTTTT. Its protein is CASSLLGVTGELFF.

This clonotype appeared many times. The chain recombines TRBV20-1 with TRBJ2-1; TRBD1 matches at 7 bases. J lost 5 bases, V lost 6 bases, and 10 bases had no gene match. This CDR3 is built from 14 residues. The germline gives CDR1 DFQATT, CDR2 SNEGSKA (reference sequence). The CDR3 DNA sequence: TGCAGTGCGAGGGGGCAGGGGGTTCACAATGAGCAGTTCTTC. This gives the protein CSARGQGVHNEQFF.